This T cell receptor (beta chain) was sequenced for a study of blood T cells in healthy people across ages. The V end lost 0 bases, the J end lost 5 bases, and 14 bases lay between the germline ends. Per germline, CDR1 MGHDK and CDR2 SYGVNS. CDR3 length: 17 amino acids. This clonotype showed up just a few times. Using a J-beta primer mix together with a sample-barcoded 5' primer, a second PCR was run for about 7 to 12 cycles. TCRdb re-derived calls from the 5' RACE reads in MiXCR, one entry per CDR3 protein. The sample has approximately 490,000 distinct CDR3 sequences, more than 20% seen once; the top ten hold around 10%. The same data also went into a second study, on T cells of mothers and their children.

The sequence was collected from a boy younger than 18 in good health. Sequencing input: blood. The V and J genes are TRBV25-1 and TRBJ1-6; TRBD1 is a possible D gene (5 bases). CDR3 sequence (DNA): TGTGCCAGCAGTGAATATAGGGGCGGAACGAATAATTCACCCCTCCACTTT. This gives the protein CASSEYRGGTNNSPLHF. Variable domain in full (rest from reference TRBV25-1 and TRBJ1-6): EADIYQTPRYLVIGTGKKITLECSQTMGHDKMYWYQQDPGMELHLIHYSYGVNSTEKGDLSSESTVSRIRTEHFPLTLESARPSHTSQYLCASSEYRGGTNNSPLHFGNGTRLTVT.